This is a list of T cell receptor beta chains from one sample in a study of blood T cell repertoires in COVID-19. Generated by immunoSEQ multiplex PCR, the TCRdb table keeps only in-frame clones and is missing some. The data hold some 220,000 clones, with over 75% observed a single time. The sample comprised peripheral blood. The receptor source for this set is a human donor in a cohort sampled during active COVID-19. CDR3s include the opening cysteine and the closing phenylalanine or tryptophan. The D gene is left open where the match is weak. Only part of the rows carry a size: once, few, many, or a class if the clone is expanded.

>TRBV28|-|TRBJ2-1|-|14
CASSSWRIYNEQFF
TGTGCCAGCAGTTCGTGGCGGATCTACAATGAGCAGTTCTTC
>TRBV14|-|TRBJ2-7|TRBD2|14
CASSHQLAFYEQYF
TGTGCCAGCAGCCATCAACTAGCGTTCTACGAGCAGTACTTC
>TRBV4-1|-|TRBJ2-5|TRBD2|14
CASSLGLAEETQYF
TGCGCCAGCAGTTTGGGACTAGCGGAAGAGACCCAGTACTTC
>TRBV9|-|TRBJ1-3|-|17
CASSRGRGPSTGNTIYF
TGTGCCAGCAGTCGAGGGAGGGGACCGTCAACGGGAAACACCATATATTTT
>TRBV7-2|-|TRBJ1-2|TRBD1|15
CASSLEARAGGGYTF
TGTGCCAGCAGCTTAGAGGCGAGGGCAGGGGGAGGCTACACCTTC
>TRBV28|-|TRBJ2-3|-|13
CASSPWGGDTQYF
TGTGCCAGCAGTCCCTGGGGAGGAGATACGCAGTATTTT
>TRBV4-2|-|TRBJ2-7|-|16
CASSQEGKGGIYEQYF
TGTGCCAGCAGCCAAGAAGGCAAGGGCGGGATCTACGAGCAGTACTTC
>TRBV28|-|TRBJ1-6|TRBD1|17
CASSLKGDRGSSSPLHF
TGTGCCAGCAGTTTAAAGGGGGACAGGGGATCGTCTTCACCCCTCCACTTT
>TRBV10-3|-|TRBJ2-1|TRBD2|15
CAISEELAGYNEQFF
TGTGCCATCAGTGAGGAACTAGCGGGGTACAATGAGCAGTTCTTC
>TRBV27|-|TRBJ2-1|TRBD2|18
CASNVIGLAGARGDEQFF
TGTGCCAGCAACGTCATTGGGCTAGCGGGGGCGCGGGGGGATGAGCAGTTCTTC
>TRBV5-4|-|TRBJ2-7|TRBD1|15
CASSPGQGPSYEQYF
TGTGCCAGCAGCCCCGGACAGGGGCCTTCCTACGAGCAGTACTTC
>TRBV4-1|-|TRBJ1-1|-|15
CASSRSPRTSTEAFF
TGCGCCAGCAGCAGGAGCCCCAGGACTTCCACTGAAGCTTTCTTT
>TRBV5-4|-|TRBJ2-2|TRBD2|17
CASSLPPAGGFFGELFF
TGTGCCAGCAGCTTGCCCCCAGCGGGGGGGTTTTTCGGGGAGCTGTTTTTT
>TRBV19|-|TRBJ1-4|-|14
CASSYRTANEKLFF
TGTGCCAGTAGTTATAGGACTGCAAATGAAAAACTGTTTTTT
>TRBV5-1|few|TRBJ2-3|TRBD1|19
CASSLPGQGAPGRTDTQYF
TGCGCCAGCAGCTTACCGGGACAGGGGGCCCCGGGGCGCACAGATACGCAGTATTTT
>TRBV19|-|TRBJ2-6|-|16
CASSTNGRSGANVLTF
TGTGCCAGTAGTACTAATGGTCGCTCTGGGGCCAACGTCCTGACTTTC
>TRBV7-9|-|TRBJ2-3|TRBD2|12
CASSLERGQWYF
TGTGCCAGCAGCTTAGAGCGGGGGCAATGGTATTTT
>TRBV6-5|-|TRBJ2-2|TRBD2|16
CASSYSGTSVGGELFF
TGTGCCAGCAGTTACTCCGGGACTAGCGTAGGCGGGGAGCTGTTTTTT
>TRBV5-1|-|TRBJ2-1|TRBD2|14
CASNRDYGEDEQFF
TGCGCCAGTAACCGGGACTACGGGGAAGATGAGCAGTTCTTC
>TRBV27|-|TRBJ1-1|TRBD1|18
CASSLGGRGLEANTEAFF
TGTGCCAGCAGTTTAGGGGGCAGGGGGTTGGAAGCGAACACTGAAGCTTTCTTT
>TRBV6-5|once|TRBJ1-1|TRBD1|13
CASRLTGDTEAFF
TGTGCCAGCAGGCTTACAGGGGATACTGAAGCTTTCTTT
>TRBV5-1|few|TRBJ2-3|-|12
CASSWPSDTQYF
TGCGCCAGCAGCTGGCCGTCAGATACGCAGTATTTT